Below are 21 T cell receptor beta chains sequenced from a single sample in a study of CD4+ T cells in melanoma. Clones were sequenced by immunoSEQ multiplex PCR, and TCRdb holds only the in-frame ones, with some missing. This repertoire shows over 15,000 clones, approximately 79% found once; its top ten account for around 12%. Sequenced sample: cells from a culture (not recorded whether cultured in vitro). These receptors were taken from a human donor with melanoma.

The gene calls are TRBV18 and TRBJ2-5; maybe TRBD1 (6 bases). Looked up from germline, CDR1 is KGHSH and CDR2 is LQKENI. V was trimmed by 1 base and J by 3 bases, leaving 6 bases between them. The CDR3 is made up of 13 amino acids. CDR3 loop: CASSPRQEETQYF. CDR3 DNA: TGTGCCAGCTCACCACGACAGGAAGAGACCCAGTACTTC. Full variable domain (missing parts from reference TRBV18 and TRBJ2-5): NAGVMQNPRHLVRRRGQEARLRCSPMKGHSHVYWYRQLPEEGLKFMVYLQKENIIDESGMPKERFSAEFPKEGPSILRIQQVVRGDSAAYFCASSPRQEETQYFGPGTRLLVL.

This clone occurred a few times. The rearrangement links TRBV6-1 to TRBJ1-6; D call uncertain. V lost 11 bases and J 6 bases, leaving 11 bases between the germline ends. Germline CDR1 MNHNS, CDR2 SASEGT. The CDR3 spans 12 residues. CDR3 coding DNA: TGTGCCTCAAGGCAGCTTAATTCACCCCTCCACTTT. This translates into CASRQLNSPLHF.

The V call is TRBV11-2, the J call TRBJ1-2; D may be TRBD1 (5 bases). V lost 5 bases and J 7 bases, leaving 17 bases between the germline ends. This CDR3 is built from 14 residues. Germline V gene sequence: CDR1 SGHAT, CDR2 FQNNGV. The CDR3 sequence: CASSPERGTVGYTF. In DNA form, the CDR3 reads TGTGCCAGCAGCCCCGAGCGGGGGACGGTTGGCTACACCTTC.

CDR3 residues: CASRGKATNEKLFF. The CDR3 coding sequence is TGTGCCAGCCGGGGAAAAGCGACAAACGAAAAACTGTTTTTT. V usage is TRBV19 and J usage is TRBJ1-4; D gene unclear. Trimming pared 9 bases from V and 8 bases from J, leaving 19 bases between. The CDR3 is 14 residues long. Germline V gene sequence: CDR1 LNHDA, CDR2 SQIVND (reference sequence).

The chain employs TRBV30 and TRBJ2-7; the D gene is possibly TRBD2 (6 bases). The CDR3 consists of 16 residues. The V and J ends lost 2 bases and 3 bases respectively, with 20 bases between them. Germline V lookup: CDR1 GTSNPN, CDR2 SVGIG (reference sequence). The CDR3 spells CAWSSPNRGSRYEQYF. The CDR3 DNA sequence: TGTGCCTGGAGTTCCCCCAACCGGGGGTCCCGCTACGAGCAGTACTTC.

The genes are TRBV6-1 and TRBJ2-1, with TRBD2 as a possible D gene (7 bases). The germline gives CDR1 MNHNS, CDR2 SASEGT. This CDR3 is 14 amino acids long. V lost 4 bases and J lost 9, with 16 bases in between. CDR3 region: CASSARGPSSEQFF. The CDR3 bases are TGTGCCAGCAGTGCGCGGGGGCCCTCCAGTGAGCAGTTCTTC.

J is TRBJ2-2 and V is TRBV28; the D is unclear. Trimming shortened V by 7 bases and J by 7 bases, and 7 bases separated the two germline ends. This CDR3 has 11 amino acids. Germline loops: CDR1 MDHEN, CDR2 SYDVKM. The CDR3 nucleotides are TGTGCCAGCAACGTCCGCGGGGAGCTGTTTTTT. Translation: CASNVRGELFF.

V gene TRBV7-2 combines with J gene TRBJ1-2; 7 nucleotides align to TRBD1. Germline CDR1 SGHTA, CDR2 FQGNSA. The trim removed 5 bases at V and 10 bases at J, leaving 10 bases unmatched. The CDR3 contains 13 residues. CDR3 amino acids: CASSQTGKRDYTF. The CDR3 nucleotides read TGTGCCAGCAGCCAGACAGGGAAGCGAGACTACACCTTC.

J is TRBJ1-1 and V is TRBV11-2; 7 positions agree with TRBD1. Per germline, CDR1 SGHAT and CDR2 FQNNGV. The CDR3 runs to 14 residues. V lost 5 bases to trimming and J lost 2 bases; unmatched junction nucleotides: 5. Here the CDR3 reads CASSMTGPNTEAFF. The CDR3 nucleotides are TGTGCCAGCAGCATGACAGGGCCCAACACTGAAGCTTTCTTT.

This clone was recorded a few times. The gene calls are TRBV5-5 and TRBJ2-1; 11 bases agree with TRBD2. Germline loops: CDR1 SGHKS, CDR2 YYEKEE (reference sequence). This CDR3 has 16 residues. The V and J ends lost 2 bases and 4 bases, in that order; junction bases with no gene match: 5. The CDR3 nucleotides are TGTGCCAGCAGCTTAGCCGGGACTAGCGGTTACAATGAGCAGTTCTTC. The encoded protein is CASSLAGTSGYNEQFF.

This clone has a single count. This chain links TRBV5-5 with TRBJ2-7; D uncertain. This CDR3 comprises 13 residues. With 0 bases removed from V and 0 bases from J, the gap between germline ends came to 4 bases. CDR1 and CDR2 from the germline V gene are SGHKS and YYEKEE (reference sequence). The CDR3 DNA sequence: TGTGCCAGCAGCTTGGCCGTCTCCTACGAGCAGTACTTC. Amino acid sequence: CASSLAVSYEQYF.

The chain uses TRBV5-4 and TRBJ2-7, with 10 bases that match TRBD2. The CDR3 has 15 amino acids. Germline CDR1 reads SGHNT; CDR2 reads YYREEE (reference sequence). The trim removed 3 bases at V and 1 base at J, leaving 4 bases unmatched. The CDR3: CASSSPGLASYEQYF. CDR3 sequence (DNA): TGTGCCAGCAGCTCACCGGGACTAGCGTCCTACGAGCAGTACTTC.

V gene TRBV7-2 combines with J gene TRBJ1-1; TRBD1 might be the D (6 bases). This CDR3 contains 14 residues. Trimming stripped 3 bases from V and 6 bases from J, with 14 bases between. Per germline, CDR1 SGHTA and CDR2 FQGNSA. Here the CDR3 DNA reads TGTGCCAGCAGCTTCTCGGGGGGCATCTCTGAAGCTTTCTTT. This gives the protein CASSFSGGISEAFF.

The chain carries TRBV4-1 and TRBJ1-3, with TRBD1 identical over 8 bases. The length of the CDR3 is 18 residues. V trimming: 3 bases; J trimming: 0 bases; junction bases outside the gene matches: 10. In germline, CDR1 is MGHRA, CDR2 YSYEKL. CDR3 amino acids: CASSHGTGWGSSGNTIYF. CDR3 DNA sequence: TGCGCCAGCAGCCACGGGACAGGCTGGGGGAGCTCTGGAAACACCATATATTTT.

This clone occurred once. This chain connects TRBV5-6 to TRBJ1-3; D may be TRBD1 (5 bases). Trimming stripped 2 bases from V and 3 bases from J, with 9 bases between. This CDR3 spans 14 amino acids. CDR1 is SGHDT, CDR2 YYEEEE, per germline. The CDR3 DNA is TGTGCCAGCAGCTTTGGAGACAGTGGAAACACCATATATTTT. Its protein is CASSFGDSGNTIYF.

V is TRBV18 and J is TRBJ2-3; the match to TRBD1 covers 8 bases. The CDR3 sequence is 14 residues long. The germline gives CDR1 KGHSH, CDR2 LQKENI. The junction had 5 bases not matched to a gene; V was cut back by 3 bases and J by 6 bases. The DNA of the CDR3 is TGTGCCAGCTCACCGGACAGGGCATTGGATACGCAGTATTTT. Protein product: CASSPDRALDTQYF.

The gene calls are TRBV2 and TRBJ2-3; 11 bases are a match to TRBD2. Trimming removed 4 bases from V and 8 bases from J; junction bases left unmatched: 8. The CDR3 runs to 15 residues. CDR1 and CDR2 from the germline V gene are SNHLY and FYNNEI. This chain's CDR3 is CASSGSGGAPSTQYF. The DNA of the CDR3 is TGTGCCAGCAGTGGTAGCGGGGGGGCCCCCTCTACGCAGTATTTT.

The chain employs TRBV5-1 and TRBJ2-3, with D possibly called TRBD1 or TRBD2 (5 bases each). Germline V gene lookup returns CDR1 SGHRS and CDR2 YFSETQ. The CDR3 contains 14 residues. Trimming removed 4 bases from V and 4 bases from J, with 13 bases in between. CDR3: CASSRSRGADTQYF. The DNA for the CDR3 is TGCGCCAGCAGCCGGAGCCGAGGGGCAGATACGCAGTATTTT.

The V call is TRBV19, the J call TRBJ1-5; no clear D gene. This CDR3 spans 14 amino acids. Trimming stripped 2 bases from V and 6 bases from J, with 11 bases between. The V gene's germline CDR1 is LNHDA and CDR2 SQIVND (reference sequence). CDR3 residues: CASSISFGGQPQHF. CDR3 DNA sequence: TGTGCCAGTAGTATATCTTTCGGAGGTCAGCCCCAGCATTTT.

This clone has a handful of counts. This chain joins TRBV4-1 and TRBJ2-7; D is unclear. The CDR3 runs 16 residues. CDR1 and CDR2 from the germline V gene are MGHRA and YSYEKL. V lost 0 bases and J 3 bases, leaving 15 bases between the germline ends. CDR3 nucleotides: TGCGCCAGCAGCCAAGATCGGACCCAGCCTTTCTACGAGCAGTACTTC. It translates to CASSQDRTQPFYEQYF.

This clone was recorded once. This rearrangement joins TRBV10-3 to TRBJ1-4; possibly TRBD1 for D (5 bases). Per the germline V gene, CDR1 is ENHRY and CDR2 is SYGVKD. Deletions cut 3 bases from V and 4 bases from J, with 6 bases between. The CDR3 loop spans 13 amino acids. The CDR3 sequence: CAISDRDNEKLFF. Here the CDR3 DNA reads TGTGCCATCAGTGACAGGGATAATGAAAAACTGTTTTTT.